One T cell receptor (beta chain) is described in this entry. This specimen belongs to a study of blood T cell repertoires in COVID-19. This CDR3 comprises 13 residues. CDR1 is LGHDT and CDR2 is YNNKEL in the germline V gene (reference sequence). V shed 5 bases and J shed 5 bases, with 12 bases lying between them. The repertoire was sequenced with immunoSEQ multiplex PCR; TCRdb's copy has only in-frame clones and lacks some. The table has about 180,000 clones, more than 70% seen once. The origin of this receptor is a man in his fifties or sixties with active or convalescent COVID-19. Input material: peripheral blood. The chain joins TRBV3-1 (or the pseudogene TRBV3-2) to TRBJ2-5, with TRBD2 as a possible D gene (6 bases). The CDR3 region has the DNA TGTGCCAGCAGCACATGGGCGGGGGAGACCCAGTACTTC. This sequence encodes CASSTWAGETQYF.